This TCR beta chain appears in the sequencing data of a study of T-cell reconstitution after alpha-beta-depleted transplantation in children (dated by TCRdb to about 2016). At the level of the whole study: The study quantitatively tracked T-cell immune reconstitution after TCRalphabeta/CD19-depleted allogeneic hematopoietic cell transplantation in children using TCR repertoire profiling. General study outcomes and caveats: Over the following months the frequencies of hyperexpanded clones went down, and after one year T-cell counts and TCRbeta diversity were mostly credited to newly produced T cells. About two months after transplant, the apparently early recovery of alphabetaT-cell counts reportedly depended on just several hundred clones that had expanded rapidly and came from non-depleted graft cells. In some patients, the high TCRbeta diversity seen at day 60 was put down to recipient T cells and intrathymic progenitors that had survived conditioning.

With regard to this clonotype: Its specific antigen is unknown. The sample holds no much larger clone one base away, and base qualities are not on file.

Library method: PCR. Reads for this sample came from an Illumina HiSeq 2500. TCR libraries were prepared with molecular barcoding, using unique molecular identifiers to normalize TCRbeta repertoire quantification. TCRdb trimmed the raw reads at Q25, called clones with MiXCR and kept productive beta chains. A single entry per CDR3 protein holds the most common genes and DNA from its merged rows. This sample is represented by 700,000 to 850,000 distinct CDR3 sequences; 15% to 20% of them were singletons. The top ten clones comprise approximately 4.5% of the sample. At the junction V is shortened by 0 bases and J by 4 bases; bases outside the gene matches: 5. Per the germline V gene, SGHTA is the CDR1 and FQGNSA is the CDR2. Counted from cysteine to phenylalanine, this CDR3 has 15 amino acids. Only the CDR3 DNA stays, 45 bases, in frame from base 1. In the paper's terms, the treatment or condition label means: allogeneic hematopoietic cell transplantation with graft depleted of TCRalphabeta T cells and CD19 B cells. The transplant recipients were children given TCRalphabeta/CD19-depleted allogeneic hematopoietic cell grafts.

Here the sequenced sample was PBMCs, mostly from graft donor cells, taken 360 days after TCRalphabeta/CD19-depleted stem cell transplant. The rearrangement combines TRBV7-2 with TRBJ1-2, with 7 bases matching TRBD1. The source is a male patient under 18 who had a stem cell transplant for acute lymphoblastic leukemia, so the T cells may come from the graft donor. The CDR3 corresponds to CASSLAGQTGYGYTF. The nucleotide sequence is given as TGTGCCAGCAGCTTAGCGGGACAGACAGGCTATGGCTACACCTTC.